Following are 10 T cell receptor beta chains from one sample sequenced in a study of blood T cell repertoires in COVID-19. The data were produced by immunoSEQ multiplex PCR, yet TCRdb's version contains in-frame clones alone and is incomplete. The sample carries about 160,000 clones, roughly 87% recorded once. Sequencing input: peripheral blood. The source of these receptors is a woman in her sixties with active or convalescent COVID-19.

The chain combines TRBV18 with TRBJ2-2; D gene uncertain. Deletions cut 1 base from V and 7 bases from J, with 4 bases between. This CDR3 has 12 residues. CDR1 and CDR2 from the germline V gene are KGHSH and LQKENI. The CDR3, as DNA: TGTGCCAGCTCACCACGTAGCGGGGAGCTGTTTTTT. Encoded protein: CASSPRSGELFF.

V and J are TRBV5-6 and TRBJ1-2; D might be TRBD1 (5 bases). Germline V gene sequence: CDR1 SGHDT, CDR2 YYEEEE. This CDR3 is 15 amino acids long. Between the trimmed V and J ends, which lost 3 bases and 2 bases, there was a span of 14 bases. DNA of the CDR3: TGTGCCAGCAGCTATCGATTAACAGGAAACTATGGCTACACCTTC. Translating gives CASSYRLTGNYGYTF. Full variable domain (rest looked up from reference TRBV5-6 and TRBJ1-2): DAGVTQSPTHLIKTRGQQVTLRCSPKSGHDTVSWYQQALGQGPQFIFQYYEEEERQRGNFPDRFSGHQFPNYSSELNVNALLLGDSALYLCASSYRLTGNYGYTFGSGTRLTVV.

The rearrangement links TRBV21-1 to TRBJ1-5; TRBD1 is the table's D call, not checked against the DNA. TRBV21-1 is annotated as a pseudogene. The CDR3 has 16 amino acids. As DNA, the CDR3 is TGTGCCAGCAGTCCCCAAAACAGGGGCCCCAATCAGCCCCAGCATTTT. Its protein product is CASSPQNRGPNQPQHF.

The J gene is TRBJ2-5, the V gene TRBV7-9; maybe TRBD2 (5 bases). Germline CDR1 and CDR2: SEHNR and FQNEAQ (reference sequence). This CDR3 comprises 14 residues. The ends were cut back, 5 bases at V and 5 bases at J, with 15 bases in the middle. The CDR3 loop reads CASSPMAGAETQYF. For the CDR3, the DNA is TGTGCCAGCAGCCCAATGGCGGGTGCGGAGACCCAGTACTTC.

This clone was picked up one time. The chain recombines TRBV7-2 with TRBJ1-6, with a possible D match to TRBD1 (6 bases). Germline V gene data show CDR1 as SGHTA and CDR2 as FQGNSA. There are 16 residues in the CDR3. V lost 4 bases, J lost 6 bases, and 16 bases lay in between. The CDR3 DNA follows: TGTGCCAGCAGCTCCACCTGGGGGCCTGGTAATTCACCCCTCCACTTT. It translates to CASSSTWGPGNSPLHF.

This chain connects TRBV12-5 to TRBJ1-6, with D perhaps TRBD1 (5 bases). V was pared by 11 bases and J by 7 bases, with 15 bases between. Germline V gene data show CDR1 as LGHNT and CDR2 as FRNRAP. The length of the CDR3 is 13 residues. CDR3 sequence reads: CAPSGSGNSPLHF. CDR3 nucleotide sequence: TGTGCTCCCTCAGGGTCGGGCAATTCACCCCTCCACTTT.

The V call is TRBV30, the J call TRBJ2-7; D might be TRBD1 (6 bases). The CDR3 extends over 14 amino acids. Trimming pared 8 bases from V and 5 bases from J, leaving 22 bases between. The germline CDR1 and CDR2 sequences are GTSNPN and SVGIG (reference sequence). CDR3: CAGTGRRDTHEQYF. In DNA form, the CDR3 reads TGTGCCGGGACGGGACGCCGGGACACCCACGAGCAGTACTTC.

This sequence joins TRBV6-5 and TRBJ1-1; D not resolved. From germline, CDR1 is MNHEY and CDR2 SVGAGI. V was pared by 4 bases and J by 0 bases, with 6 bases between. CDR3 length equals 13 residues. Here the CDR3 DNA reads TGTGCCAGCAGTTCGCAGGTGAACACTGAAGCTTTCTTT. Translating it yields CASSSQVNTEAFF.

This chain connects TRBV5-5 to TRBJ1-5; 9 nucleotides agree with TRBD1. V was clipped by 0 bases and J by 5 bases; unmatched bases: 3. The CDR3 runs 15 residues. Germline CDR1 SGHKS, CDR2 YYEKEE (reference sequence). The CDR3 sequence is CASSLAQGAYQPQHF. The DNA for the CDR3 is TGTGCCAGCAGCTTGGCACAGGGGGCTTATCAGCCCCAGCATTTT.

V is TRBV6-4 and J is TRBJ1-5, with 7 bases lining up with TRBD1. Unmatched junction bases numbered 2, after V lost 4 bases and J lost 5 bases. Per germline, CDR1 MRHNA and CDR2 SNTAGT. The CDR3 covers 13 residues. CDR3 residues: CASSAGTDQPQHF. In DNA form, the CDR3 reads TGTGCCAGCAGTGCGGGGACAGATCAGCCCCAGCATTTT.